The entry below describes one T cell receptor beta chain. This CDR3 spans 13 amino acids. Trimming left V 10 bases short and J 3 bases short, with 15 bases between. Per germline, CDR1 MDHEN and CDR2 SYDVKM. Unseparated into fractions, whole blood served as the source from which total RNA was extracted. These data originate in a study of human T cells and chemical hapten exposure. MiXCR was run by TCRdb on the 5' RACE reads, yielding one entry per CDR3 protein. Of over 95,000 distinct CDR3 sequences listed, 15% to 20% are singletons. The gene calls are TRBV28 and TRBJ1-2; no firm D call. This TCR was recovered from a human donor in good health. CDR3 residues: CATRQNSYYGYTF. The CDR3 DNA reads TGTGCCACCCGACAAAACTCTTACTATGGCTACACCTTC.